This is a list of T cell receptor beta chains from one sample in a study of CD8 T cells in Susac syndrome. A single record per CDR3 protein comes from TCRdb applying MiXCR to the immunoSEQ multiplex PCR reads. The sample includes under 150,000 distinct CDR3 sequences, approximately 94% of them seen just once. Sequencing was carried out using CD4+ T cells from PBMCs. The receptors here all came from a human donor with Susac syndrome. CDR3s include the opening cysteine and the closing phenylalanine or tryptophan. A D gene is named only where the DNA matches it firmly.

j_call d_call v_call cdr3_aa
TRBJ1-2 . TRBV5-6 CASSLGGVYTF
TRBJ1-5 . TRBV2 CASSGYTEDQPQHF
TRBJ2-5 TRBD1 TRBV12-3/TRBV12-4 CASSRGQVRETQYF
TRBJ2-7 . TRBV6-6 CASMTGNSYEQYF
TRBJ2-7 TRBD1 TRBV29-1 CSVRTGNFEQYF
TRBJ2-1 . TRBV7-6 CASSLVPSSYNEQFF
TRBJ1-3 . TRBV25-1 CASSEGRTSGNTIYF
TRBJ2-1 TRBD1 TRBV27 CASRGGQGPYNEQFF
TRBJ2-1 TRBD2 TRBV7-9 CASSTTSGRSNEQFF
TRBJ1-1 . TRBV28 CASSTNGGNTEAFF
TRBJ2-7 . TRBV29-1 CSVHAGDYEQYF
TRBJ2-3 TRBD2 TRBV3-1 CASSNGRGDTQYF
TRBJ1-2 . TRBV3-1 CASSQVVGVGYGYTF
TRBJ1-2 . TRBV28 CASSSLLYGYTF
TRBJ1-5 TRBD1 TRBV15 CATSSGDSPSNQPQHF
TRBJ1-5 . TRBV20-1 CSASSRQGLNQPQHF
TRBJ1-2 TRBD1 TRBV6-1 CASGPPGQGDPLYGYTF
TRBJ2-7 . TRBV11-1 CASSSDRGGEQYF
TRBJ2-6 . TRBV12-3/TRBV12-4 CASSPTGANVLTF
TRBJ1-6 . TRBV12-3/TRBV12-4 CASGTQNSPLHF
TRBJ1-2 . TRBV23-1 CASSPQFYRNYGYTF
TRBJ2-7 . TRBV3-1 CASSQPGLSSYEQYF
TRBJ2-3 . TRBV7-2 CASSLSGASITQYF
TRBJ2-1 . TRBV9 CASSVAPQGSTHEQFF
TRBJ2-1 TRBD2 TRBV3-1 CASSLAGVSYNEQFF
TRBJ2-3 . TRBV7-3 CASSRASTDTQYF
TRBJ1-2 . TRBV30 CAWSDNGEYGYTF
TRBJ1-1 TRBD1 TRBV20-1 CSAREARGPMNTEAFF
TRBJ2-3 . TRBV3-1 CASSQEFTDTQYF
TRBJ1-1 . TRBV29-1 CSVGQGPATNTEAFF
TRBJ1-5 . TRBV20-1 CSARSGDIQPQHF
TRBJ2-7 . TRBV7-2 CASSLGLIYEQYF
TRBJ1-1 . TRBV11-1 CASSTINTEAFF
TRBJ1-2 TRBD1 TRBV14 CASSLETGIFGYTF
TRBJ2-1 . TRBV20-1 CSALQGQRDSSEQFF